The 2 T cell receptor beta chains below were found in one sample sequenced in a study of blood T cell repertoires in COVID-19. Libraries were prepared by immunoSEQ multiplex PCR; TCRdb keeps only in-frame clonotypes and omits some of them. The sample holds about 140,000 clones, approximately 79% seen once. The specimen sequenced was peripheral blood. Receptor source: a man aged 55 to 70 with acute or convalescent COVID-19.

The chain has TRBV11-3 and TRBJ2-3; TRBD1 matches at 7 bases. Germline assignment: CDR1 SGHNT and CDR2 YENEEA. This CDR3 is built from 13 residues. V dropped 6 bases and J dropped 6; count of bases not matched to a gene: 6. The CDR3 DNA reads TGTGCCAGCAGACGACAGGGTTCGGATACGCAGTATTTT. It codes for CASRRQGSDTQYF.

The chain links TRBV13 to TRBJ1-1; TRBD1 agrees at 7 bases. CDR1 and CDR2 from the germline V gene are PRHDT and FYEKMQ (reference sequence). Trimming took 4 bases from V and 10 from J; bases not matched to a gene: 15. The CDR3 runs 15 residues. The CDR3 spells CASSSDGQAKQVAFF. CDR3 sequence (DNA): TGTGCCAGCAGCTCAGACGGACAGGCCAAGCAGGTAGCTTTCTTT.